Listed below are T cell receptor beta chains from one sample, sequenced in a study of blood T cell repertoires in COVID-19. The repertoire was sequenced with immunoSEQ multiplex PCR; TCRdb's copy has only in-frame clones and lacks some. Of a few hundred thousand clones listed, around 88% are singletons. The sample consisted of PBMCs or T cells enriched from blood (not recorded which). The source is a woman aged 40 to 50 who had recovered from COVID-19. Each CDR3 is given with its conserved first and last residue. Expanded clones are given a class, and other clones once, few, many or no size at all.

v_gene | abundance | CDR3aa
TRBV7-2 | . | CASSQRGVQETQYF
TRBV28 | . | CASSSPWSGQGGYEQYF
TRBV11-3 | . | CASSLSMGGHNEQFF
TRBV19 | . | CASSPSREETQYF
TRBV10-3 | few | CAISDEESYEQYF
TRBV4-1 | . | CASSQRGGDSGLVKNIQYF
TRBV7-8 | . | CASSFRGSDVRISYNEQFF
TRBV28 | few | CASSSPGANQPQHF
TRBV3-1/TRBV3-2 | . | CASSQEGRVYEQYF
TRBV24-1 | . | CATSDPRDRGNNEQFF
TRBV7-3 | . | CASSLINYGTQYF
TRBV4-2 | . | CASSQALEWEQFF
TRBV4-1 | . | CASSLTGTTGELFF
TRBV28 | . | CASSPGLAGATPRGIYNEQFF
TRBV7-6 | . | CASSWGRRETQYF
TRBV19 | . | CASSRGSPDQPQHF
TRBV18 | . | CASSPPSGMNTEAFF
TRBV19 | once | CASSRSGRGDNEQFF
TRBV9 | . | CASSPSGTSYNEQFF
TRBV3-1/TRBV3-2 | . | CASSQAGREGNTIYF
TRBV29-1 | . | CSALRQGRTEAFF
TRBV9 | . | CASSSTSGLYNEQFF
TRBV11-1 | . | CASSLVMGEFGELFF
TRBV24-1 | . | CATSEPGGTDTQYF
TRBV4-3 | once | CASSPPHRGPYSNQPQHF
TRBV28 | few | CASSLRRTGSYGYTF
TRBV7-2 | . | CASSLALDRGGYGYTF
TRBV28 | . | CASSSRGAGNQPQHF
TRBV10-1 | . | CASSFGGGRPDTQYF
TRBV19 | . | CATTRDRTNYGYTF
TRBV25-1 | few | CASSALWGGTDTQYF
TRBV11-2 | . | CASSPTYTDTQYF
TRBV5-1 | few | CASSYSTGDTGELFF
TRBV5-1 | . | CASSLGGGDEQFF
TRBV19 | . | CASSASGSMQYF
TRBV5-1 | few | CASSLGPAGGEDEQFF
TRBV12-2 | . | CASRLARLAARGETQYF
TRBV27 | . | CASTRGGSSSPLHF
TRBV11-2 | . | CASSHYRDRASPLHF
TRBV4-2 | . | CASSQDSGSRGRSIQYF
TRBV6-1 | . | CASSEARSFAFF
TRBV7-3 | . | CASSPYPSNQETQYF
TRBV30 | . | CAWSPGLAEYNEQFF
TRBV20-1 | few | CSANKHDTQYF
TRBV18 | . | CASSPDRAGANVLTF
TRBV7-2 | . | CASSSRGGEKLFF
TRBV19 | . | CASREQGGSYEQYF